The 14 T cell receptor beta chains below all came from one sample that was sequenced in a study of blood T cell repertoires in COVID-19. The assay was immunoSEQ multiplex PCR, and TCRdb's table has in-frame clones only and misses some. This table holds around 450,000 clones, roughly 89% found once. The specimen sequenced was peripheral blood. The receptors shown here come from a woman in her 30s with acute or convalescent COVID-19.

The chain couples TRBV27 to TRBJ1-1; D unresolved. With 6 bases removed from V and 4 bases from J, the gap between germline ends came to 15 bases. In germline, CDR1 is MNHEY, CDR2 SMNVEV (reference sequence). The CDR3 consists of 14 residues. CDR3: CASRQHQVVTEAFF. DNA of the CDR3: TGTGCCAGCAGGCAACATCAGGTCGTCACTGAAGCTTTCTTT.

This clone was observed once. The chain couples TRBV5-1 to TRBJ2-3, with D perhaps TRBD2 (8 bases). From germline, CDR1 is SGHRS and CDR2 YFSETQ. CDR3 length equals 16 residues. Trimming took off 1 base at V and 1 base at J, with 13 bases between the two ends. CDR3 amino acids: CASSLRGRGGTDTQYF. The CDR3 DNA reads as TGCGCCAGCAGCTTGAGGGGGCGGGGGGGCACAGATACGCAGTATTTT.

The V gene is TRBV4-2, the J gene TRBJ2-1; D gene ambiguous. Germline values: CDR1 LGHNA, CDR2 YNFKEQ. The germline V and J ends were trimmed by 3 bases and 4 bases, with 16 bases remaining between them. This CDR3 has 16 residues. CDR3: CASSQEPGGGYNEQFF. The CDR3 region has the DNA TGTGCCAGCAGCCAGGAACCCGGCGGCGGTTACAATGAGCAGTTCTTC.

This CDR3 reads CASNRGNTEAFF. Here the CDR3 DNA reads TGTGCCAGCAACAGGGGGAACACTGAAGCTTTCTTT. The V and J genes are TRBV25-1 and TRBJ1-1, with 7 bases matching TRBD1. The CDR3 has 12 residues. The V and J ends lost 7 bases and 1 base, in that order; junction bases with no gene match: 0. Per the germline V gene, CDR1 is MGHDK and CDR2 is SYGVNS.

This rearrangement joins TRBV19 to TRBJ2-3; D may be TRBD1 (6 bases). Trimming took 4 bases from V and 5 from J, leaving 22 bases between them. The CDR3 length is 17 residues. The germline CDR1 and CDR2 sequences are LNHDA and SQIVND (reference sequence). The CDR3 protein is CASSTIQKQGRRDTQYF. DNA of the CDR3: TGTGCCAGTAGTACTATACAGAAACAGGGACGTAGAGATACGCAGTATTTT.

Only a few counts were recorded for this clone. This chain uses TRBV5-4 with TRBJ2-3; 7 nucleotides line up with TRBD1. Germline V lookup: CDR1 SGHNT, CDR2 YYREEE (reference sequence). V shed 4 bases and J 1 base; nucleotides not matched to a gene: 6. CDR3 size: 15 residues. This CDR3 reads CASSRRTGRTDTQYF. CDR3 sequence (DNA): TGTGCCAGCAGCCGGCGGACAGGACGCACAGATACGCAGTATTTT.

The gene calls are TRBV9 and TRBJ2-2, with 9 bases identical to TRBD1. This CDR3 contains 15 residues. Germline CDR1 and CDR2: SGDLS and YYNGEE. V gave up 4 bases and J gave up 6 bases; unmatched junction bases: 7. CDR3 coding DNA: TGTGCCAGCAGCTCGGACAGGGGATTGGCCGGGGAGCTGTTTTTT. Its protein is CASSSDRGLAGELFF.

The chain has TRBV5-4 and TRBJ1-1; D call uncertain. The CDR3 is 15 amino acids. Germline values: CDR1 SGHNT, CDR2 YYREEE (reference sequence). V was trimmed by 0 bases and J by 0 bases, leaving 9 bases between them. CDR3 protein: CASSLASQVNTEAFF. DNA of the CDR3: TGTGCCAGCAGCTTGGCTTCCCAGGTGAACACTGAAGCTTTCTTT. Complete variable domain (other parts from reference TRBV5-4 and TRBJ1-1): ETGVTQSPTHLIKTRGQQVTLRCSSQSGHNTVSWYQQALGQGPQFIFQYYREEENGRGNFPPRFSGLQFPNYSSELNVNALELDDSALYLCASSLASQVNTEAFFGQGTRLTVV.

As concerns this clone: The identical CDR3 is also encoded by other nucleotide sequences in the sample. This sequence joins TRBV3-1 (or the pseudogene TRBV3-2) and TRBJ2-7; possibly TRBD2 for D (6 bases). Germline CDR1 LGHDT, CDR2 YNNKEL (reference sequence). Trimming left V 0 bases short and J 5 bases short, with 8 bases between. The CDR3 extends over 13 amino acids. The CDR3 region has the DNA TGTGCCAGCAGCCAAGACTGGGGGGACGAGCAGTACTTC. This sequence encodes CASSQDWGDEQYF.

DNA of the CDR3: TGTGCCAGCAGCCACACAAGACTATCCGGGGAGCTGTTTTTT. This codes for CASSHTRLSGELFF. The chain carries TRBV3-1 (or the pseudogene TRBV3-2) and TRBJ2-2, with D tentatively TRBD2 (5 bases). Germline values: CDR1 LGHDT, CDR2 YNNKEL (reference sequence). V lost 3 bases and J 6 bases, leaving 11 bases between the germline ends. CDR3 size: 14 residues.

This sequence joins TRBV28 and TRBJ2-2; possible D gene TRBD2, 6 bases. This CDR3 contains 14 residues. Trimming shortened V by 7 bases and J by 5 bases, and 14 bases separated the two germline ends. Germline V gives CDR1 MDHEN, CDR2 SYDVKM. CDR3 nucleotides: TGTGCCAGCAATGGGGAGGAGAGGACCGGGGAGCTGTTTTTT. Translated, it gives CASNGEERTGELFF.

The CDR3 coding sequence is TGTGCCATCAGTGATGGGGCTTTAGGCGGTGGTAGAGCTTTCTTT. This codes for CAISDGALGGGRAFF. The J gene is TRBJ1-1, the V gene TRBV10-3; D might be TRBD1 (5 bases). Germline values: CDR1 ENHRY, CDR2 SYGVKD. This CDR3 has 15 residues. V was clipped by 3 bases and J by 10 bases, with 21 bases between them.

V and J are TRBV30 and TRBJ2-3; the match to TRBD2 covers 10 bases. Germline CDR1 is GTSNPN and CDR2 is SVGIG (reference sequence). The CDR3 contains 15 residues. V lost 0 bases to trimming and J lost 5 bases; unmatched junction nucleotides: 5. CDR3 region: CAWSVKRGGRDTQYF. CDR3 nucleotide sequence: TGTGCCTGGAGTGTAAAGCGGGGGGGCCGAGATACGCAGTATTTT.

The chain is built from TRBV4-1 and TRBJ1-2; maybe TRBD1 (6 bases). This CDR3 is 14 amino acids long. CDR1 and CDR2 from the germline V gene are MGHRA and YSYEKL. Trimming shortened V by 2 bases and J by 8 bases, and 15 bases separated the two germline ends. In DNA, the CDR3 is TGCGCCAGCAGCCAATTGACAGGCTCCGGAGGCTACACCTTC. This sequence encodes CASSQLTGSGGYTF.